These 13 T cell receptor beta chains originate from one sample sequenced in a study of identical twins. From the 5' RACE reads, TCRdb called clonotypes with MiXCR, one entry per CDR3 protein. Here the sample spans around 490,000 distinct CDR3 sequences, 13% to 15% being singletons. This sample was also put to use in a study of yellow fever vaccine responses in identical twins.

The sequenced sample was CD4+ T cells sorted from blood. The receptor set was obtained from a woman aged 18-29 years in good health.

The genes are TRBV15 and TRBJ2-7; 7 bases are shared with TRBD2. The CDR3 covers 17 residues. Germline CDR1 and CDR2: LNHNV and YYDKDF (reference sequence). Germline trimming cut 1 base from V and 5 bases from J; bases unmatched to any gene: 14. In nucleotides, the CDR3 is TGTGCCACCAGCAGAGTACGGAGTGCGGGAGTTCAGCACGAGCAGTACTTC. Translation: CATSRVRSAGVQHEQYF.

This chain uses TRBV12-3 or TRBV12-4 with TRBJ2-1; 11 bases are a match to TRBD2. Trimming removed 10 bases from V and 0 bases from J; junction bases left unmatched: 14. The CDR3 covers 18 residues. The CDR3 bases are TGTGCCATCAGCTATACTAGCGGGGGTCCGAGCTCCTACAATGAGCAGTTCTTC. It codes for CAISYTSGGPSSYNEQFF.

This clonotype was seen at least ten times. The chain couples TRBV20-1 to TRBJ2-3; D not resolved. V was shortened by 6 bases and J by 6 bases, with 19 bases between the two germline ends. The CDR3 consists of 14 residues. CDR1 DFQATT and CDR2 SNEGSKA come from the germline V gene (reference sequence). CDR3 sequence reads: CSAETAAKGDTQYF. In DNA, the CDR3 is TGCAGTGCAGAGACCGCAGCAAAAGGGGATACGCAGTATTTT.

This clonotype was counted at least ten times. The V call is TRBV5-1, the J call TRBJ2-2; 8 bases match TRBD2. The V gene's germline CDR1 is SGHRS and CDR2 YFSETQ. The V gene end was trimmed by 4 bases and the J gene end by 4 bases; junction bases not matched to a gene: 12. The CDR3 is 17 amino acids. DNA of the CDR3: TGCGCCAGCAGCGCCAACCGACTAGCGCGTTTCACCGGGGAGCTGTTTTTT. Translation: CASSANRLARFTGELFF.

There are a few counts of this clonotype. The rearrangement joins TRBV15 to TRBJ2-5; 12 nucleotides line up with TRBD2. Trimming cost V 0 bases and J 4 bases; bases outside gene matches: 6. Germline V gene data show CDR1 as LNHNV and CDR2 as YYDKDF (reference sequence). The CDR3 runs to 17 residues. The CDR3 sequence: CATSRDLAGLAGETQYF. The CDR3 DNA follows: TGTGCCACCAGCAGAGATCTTGCGGGACTAGCGGGAGAGACCCAGTACTTC.

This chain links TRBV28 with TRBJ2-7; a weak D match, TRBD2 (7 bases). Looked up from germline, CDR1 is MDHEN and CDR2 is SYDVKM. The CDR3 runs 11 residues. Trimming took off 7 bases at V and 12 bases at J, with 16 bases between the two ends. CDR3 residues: CASIRGGEGYF. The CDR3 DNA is TGTGCCAGCATCAGGGGAGGGGAGGGGTACTTC.

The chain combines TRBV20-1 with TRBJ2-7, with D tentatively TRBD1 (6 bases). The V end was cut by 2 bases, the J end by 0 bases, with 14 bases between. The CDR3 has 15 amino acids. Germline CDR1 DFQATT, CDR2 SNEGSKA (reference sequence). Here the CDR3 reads CSARLGAGSSYEQYF. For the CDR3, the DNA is TGCAGTGCTAGATTGGGGGCAGGGAGCTCCTACGAGCAGTACTTC.

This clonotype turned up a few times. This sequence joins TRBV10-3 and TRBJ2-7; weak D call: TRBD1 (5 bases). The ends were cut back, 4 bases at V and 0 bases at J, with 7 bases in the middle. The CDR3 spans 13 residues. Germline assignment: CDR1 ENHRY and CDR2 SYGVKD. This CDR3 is CAISVDSSYEQYF. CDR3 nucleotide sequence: TGTGCCATCAGTGTAGACAGCTCCTACGAGCAGTACTTC.

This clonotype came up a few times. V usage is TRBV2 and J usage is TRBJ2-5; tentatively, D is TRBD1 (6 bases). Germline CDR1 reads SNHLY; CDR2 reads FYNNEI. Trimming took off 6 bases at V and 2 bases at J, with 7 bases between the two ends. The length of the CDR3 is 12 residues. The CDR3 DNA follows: TGTGCCAGCAGGGGACAACAAGAGACCCAGTACTTC. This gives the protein CASRGQQETQYF.

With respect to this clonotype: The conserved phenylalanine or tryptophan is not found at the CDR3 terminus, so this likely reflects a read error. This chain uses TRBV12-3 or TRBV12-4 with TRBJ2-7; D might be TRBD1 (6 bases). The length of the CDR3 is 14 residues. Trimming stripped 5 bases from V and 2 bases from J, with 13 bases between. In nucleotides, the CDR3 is TGTGCCAGCAGTCGGACAGTTTCAGCCTACGAGCAGTACATC. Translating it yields CASSRTVSAYEQYI.

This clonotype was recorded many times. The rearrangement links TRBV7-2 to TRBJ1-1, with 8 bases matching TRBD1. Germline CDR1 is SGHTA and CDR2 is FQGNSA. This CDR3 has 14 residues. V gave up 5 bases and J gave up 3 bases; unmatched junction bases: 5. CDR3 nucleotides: TGTGCCAGCAGCCGCGACAGGGGCGACACTGAAGCTTTCTTT. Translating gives CASSRDRGDTEAFF.

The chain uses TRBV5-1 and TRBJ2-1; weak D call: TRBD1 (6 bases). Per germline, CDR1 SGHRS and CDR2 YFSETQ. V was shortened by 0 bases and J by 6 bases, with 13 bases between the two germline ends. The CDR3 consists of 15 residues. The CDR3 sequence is CASSLALGAGNEQFF. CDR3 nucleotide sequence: TGCGCCAGCAGCTTGGCCCTGGGGGCGGGCAATGAGCAGTTCTTC.

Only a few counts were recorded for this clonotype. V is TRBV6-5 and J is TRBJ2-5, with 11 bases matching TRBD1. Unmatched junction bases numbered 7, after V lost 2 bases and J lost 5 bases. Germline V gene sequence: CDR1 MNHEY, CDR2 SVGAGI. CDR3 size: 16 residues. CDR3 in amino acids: CASSYAGTGGRETQYF. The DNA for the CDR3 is TGTGCCAGCAGTTACGCGGGGACAGGGGGTAGGGAGACCCAGTACTTC.